These 27 T cell receptor beta chains were all obtained from the same sample, sequenced in a study of regulatory T cells in long-lasting Graves disease. Library construction for TCR beta used iRepertoire HTBI primers and Arm-PCR of CDR3 regions. TCRdb fed the multiplex PCR reads into MiXCR, producing one record per CDR3 protein. Among fewer than 550,000 distinct CDR3 sequences, approximately 21% were seen once, and the ten largest hold roughly 7%. Time point noted: persistent/refractory GD, antithyroid drugs over 5 years with positive TRAb. The authors made the TCR library using RNA they extracted from PBMCs. This material consisted of peripheral blood mononuclear cells (PBMCs), taken when the disease was refractory, from a patient treated with antithyroid drugs. These receptors all stem from a female donor with Graves disease.

This clonotype was found many times. The chain couples TRBV28 to TRBJ1-2; D remains ambiguous. V was clipped by 5 bases and J by 3 bases, with 22 bases between them. The CDR3 is made up of 17 amino acids. Germline V lookup: CDR1 MDHEN, CDR2 SYDVKM. The CDR3 loop reads CASSPAQKITSDYGYTF. The DNA for the CDR3 is TGTGCCAGCAGTCCTGCCCAGAAAATTACGAGCGACTATGGCTACACCTTC.

The chain carries TRBV5-8 and TRBJ2-3; 15 nucleotides agree with TRBD2. After removal of 9 bases from V and 6 bases from J, the junction contained 5 bases not matched to a gene. CDR1 and CDR2 (germline): SGHTS, YDEGEE. CDR3 length equals 14 residues. This CDR3 reads CATRTSGGADTQYF. In DNA form, the CDR3 reads TGTGCCACCAGGACTAGCGGGGGGGCGGATACGCAGTATTTT.

The rearrangement links TRBV4-3 to TRBJ1-2; weak D call: TRBD1 (6 bases). CDR3 length equals 16 residues. V gave up 0 bases and J gave up 5 bases, with 16 bases separating them. Looked up from germline, CDR1 is LGHNA and CDR2 is YSLEER. The CDR3 region is CASSQDRDTPRYGYTF. CDR3 DNA: TGCGCCAGCAGCCAAGACCGGGACACACCTCGATATGGCTACACCTTC.

This clonotype has at least ten counts. The rearrangement joins TRBV28 to TRBJ1-1; 7 bases are a match to TRBD1. CDR1 MDHEN and CDR2 SYDVKM come from the germline V gene. Trimming cost V 8 bases and J 1 base; bases outside gene matches: 10. This CDR3 contains 15 residues. CDR3 amino acids: CASRISGQKNTEAFF. The CDR3 DNA reads as TGTGCCAGCCGCATCTCGGGACAGAAGAACACTGAAGCTTTCTTT.

This clonotype has more than one count but fewer than ten. The V and J genes are TRBV6-5 and TRBJ1-2, with 8 nucleotides matching TRBD1. The germline V gene encodes CDR1 MNHEY and CDR2 SVGAGI. There are 17 residues in the CDR3. The junction had 12 bases not matched to a gene; V was cut back by 0 bases and J by 6 bases. The CDR3, as DNA: TGTGCCAGCAGTTACTCGATCATCAGGGGGCTAAGCGATGGCTACACCTTC. Protein: CASSYSIIRGLSDGYTF.

In regard to this clonotype: A much larger clone lies one base from this, so it may be a read error. The chain links TRBV19 to TRBJ1-2, with TRBD1 identical over 8 bases. CDR3 size: 15 residues. The germline gives CDR1 LNHDA, CDR2 SQIVND (reference sequence). The CDR3 loop reads CPSSPRTGQAYGYTF. In nucleotides, the CDR3 is TGTCCCAGTAGTCCACGGACAGGGCAGGCCTATGGCTACACCTTC.

At least ten counts were recorded for this clonotype. The CDR3 DNA is TGTGCCAGCAGCCCAGGCTACACCGGGGAGCTGTTTTTT. This gives the protein CASSPGYTGELFF. The chain couples TRBV7-6 to TRBJ2-2; D gene unclear. V dropped 5 bases and J dropped 3 bases, with 7 bases sitting between them. The CDR3 spans 13 residues. Germline values: CDR1 SGHVS, CDR2 FNYEAQ.

This clonotype showed up just a few times. The chain recombines TRBV6-5 with TRBJ2-5; D may match TRBD1 or TRBD2 (5 bases each). The CDR3 sequence is 14 residues long. Germline V gene data show CDR1 as MNHEY and CDR2 as SVGAGI. V was cut by 2 bases and J by 4 bases, with 11 bases left in between. The CDR3 DNA sequence: TGTGCCAGCAGTTACAGGGGACGGGGAGAGACCCAGTACTTC. It specifies CASSYRGRGETQYF.

This clonotype was observed a handful of times. As DNA, the CDR3 is TGTGCCAGCAGTTGGACAGGGAGAGAAGCTTTCTTT. Protein sequence: CASSWTGREAFF. The gene calls are TRBV6-2 or TRBV6-3 and TRBJ1-1; 8 bases map to TRBD1. The CDR3 consists of 12 residues. Trimming removed 4 bases from V and 8 bases from J; junction bases left unmatched: 3. CDR1 is MNHEY, CDR2 SVGEGT, per germline.

The V gene is TRBV10-2, the J gene TRBJ2-7, with 10 bases matching TRBD2. V shed 1 base, J shed 5 bases, and the junction held 5 bases outside the gene matches. Germline V gives CDR1 WSHSY, CDR2 SAAADI. This CDR3 is built from 15 residues. In DNA, the CDR3 is TGCGCCAGCAGTGAGTGGGTAGCGGGAGGTCACGAGCAGTACTTC. Translating it yields CASSEWVAGGHEQYF.

This clonotype was recorded at least ten times. In DNA form, the CDR3 reads TGTGCCATCAGTGACAGGAACCAAGAGACCCAGTACTTC. It codes for CAISDRNQETQYF. This chain joins TRBV10-3 and TRBJ2-5; D remains unclear. The V gene lost 3 bases and the J gene lost 0 bases, with 5 bases spanning the gap. This CDR3 region has 13 residues. Germline CDR1 ENHRY, CDR2 SYGVKD.

This rearrangement joins TRBV19 to TRBJ2-7; D possibly uses TRBD1 or TRBD2 (5 bases each). The CDR3 has 15 residues. Germline V lookup: CDR1 LNHDA, CDR2 SQIVND (reference sequence). The V and J ends lost 6 bases and 3 bases respectively, with 18 bases between them. The CDR3, as DNA: TGTGCCAGTAGCCACTTTGGGGACGGAGTCTACGAGCAGTACTTC. Protein sequence: CASSHFGDGVYEQYF.

This clonotype was counted many times. The genes are TRBV7-2 and TRBJ2-7, with 14 bases identical to TRBD2. Trimming took 5 bases from V and 3 from J; bases not matched to a gene: 6. The CDR3 spans 16 residues. Germline V CDR1 and CDR2: SGHTA, FQGNSA. CDR3 in DNA: TGTGCCAGCAGCAAGGGACTAGCGGGGGCGTTCTACGAGCAGTACTTC. Residues: CASSKGLAGAFYEQYF.

This clonotype was found many times. The chain links TRBV3-1 to TRBJ1-1, with D unclear. Germline V lookup: CDR1 LGHDT, CDR2 YNNKEL (reference sequence). This CDR3 has 14 residues. V was shortened by 0 bases and J by 2 bases, with 7 bases between the two germline ends. In DNA, the CDR3 is TGTGCCAGCAGCCAAGACGGAGTAAACACTGAAGCTTTCTTT. Its translation: CASSQDGVNTEAFF.

Concerning this clonotype: A single base separates this from a much larger clone, so it may be a read error. The chain recombines TRBV6-4 with TRBJ2-7, with D perhaps matching TRBD2 (6 bases). The ends were cut back, 5 bases at V and 6 bases at J, with 17 bases in the middle. Germline V gene lookup returns CDR1 MRHNA and CDR2 SNTAGT. The CDR3 sequence is 14 residues long. This CDR3 is CASSSPLTSCEQYF. The DNA of the CDR3 is TGTGCCAGCAGTTCACCACTGACTAGTTGCGAGCAGTACTTC.

CDR3 sequence (DNA): TGTGCCACCAGCAGACCCGGGACAGGGGAGACCCAGTACTTC. Its translation: CATSRPGTGETQYF. The chain recombines TRBV15 with TRBJ2-5, with 9 positions matching TRBD1. With V trimmed by 2 bases and J by 5 bases, 3 bases remained unmatched. The CDR3 consists of 14 residues. Germline V CDR1 and CDR2: LNHNV, YYDKDF (reference sequence).

This clonotype was counted many times. The chain carries TRBV29-1 and TRBJ1-4; no reliable D call. Germline V lookup: CDR1 SQVTM, CDR2 ANQGSEA. V lost 6 bases to trimming and J lost 10 bases, with 15 bases between them. This CDR3 contains 12 residues. The CDR3 reads CSVHINDGKLFF. The CDR3 DNA reads as TGCAGCGTCCACATTAATGATGGAAAACTGTTTTTT.

The chain couples TRBV6-2 or TRBV6-3 to TRBJ2-2, with D perhaps TRBD1 or TRBD2 (5 bases each). V lost 2 bases and J 4 bases, leaving 8 bases between the germline ends. Germline V lookup: CDR1 MNHEY, CDR2 SVGEGT. The CDR3 loop spans 14 amino acids. Here the CDR3 DNA reads TGTGCCAGCAGTTACCCGGGGACCACCGGGGAGCTGTTTTTT. This sequence encodes CASSYPGTTGELFF.

The chain carries TRBV14 and TRBJ2-2; D gene unclear. Per the germline V gene, CDR1 is SGHDN and CDR2 is FVKESK. The CDR3 length is 14 residues. Deletions cut 2 bases from V and 4 bases from J, with 8 bases between. In DNA, the CDR3 is TGTGCCAGCAGCCAACACTTAAGCACCGGGGAGCTGTTTTTT. It encodes CASSQHLSTGELFF.

This clonotype was recorded many times. J is TRBJ2-2 and V is TRBV10-3; D remains unclear. Deletions cut 2 bases from V and 0 bases from J, with 4 bases between. The CDR3 is made up of 14 amino acids. The V gene's germline CDR1 is ENHRY and CDR2 SYGVKD. CDR3 sequence reads: CAISEVTNTGELFF. In DNA, the CDR3 is TGTGCCATCAGTGAGGTCACGAACACCGGGGAGCTGTTTTTT.

This clonotype appeared many times. CDR3 in amino acids: CASSSQGAATEAFF. CDR3 bases: TGTGCCAGCAGCTCGCAGGGGGCGGCCACTGAAGCTTTCTTT. The chain is built from TRBV12-3 or TRBV12-4 and TRBJ1-1; 8 bases align to TRBD1. After removal of 6 bases from V and 4 bases from J, the junction contained 7 bases not matched to a gene. The CDR3 is 14 amino acids.

This clonotype has at least ten counts. J is TRBJ1-1 and V is TRBV12-3 or TRBV12-4; 8 nucleotides align to TRBD1. The V and J ends lost 5 bases and 4 bases, in that order; junction bases with no gene match: 3. This CDR3 has 13 amino acids. The CDR3 region is CASSLDRATEAFF. The CDR3 region has the DNA TGTGCCAGCAGTCTGGACAGGGCCACTGAAGCTTTCTTT.

This clonotype was recorded many times. This sequence joins TRBV7-2 and TRBJ1-5; tentative D call: TRBD1 (5 bases). This CDR3 region has 16 residues. Per germline, CDR1 SGHTA and CDR2 FQGNSA. V was clipped by 4 bases and J by 0 bases, with 13 bases between them. The CDR3 loop is CASSYTGTDSNQPQHF. CDR3 nucleotides: TGTGCCAGCAGCTATACCGGGACGGATAGCAATCAGCCCCAGCATTTT.

The sample holds many counts of this clonotype. V and J are TRBV6-1 and TRBJ1-5, with D hard to call. V lost 5 bases, J lost 3 bases, and 8 bases lay in between. The CDR3 is made up of 13 amino acids. Germline V gene sequence: CDR1 MNHNS, CDR2 SASEGT. As DNA, the CDR3 is TGTGCCAGCAGTCTAGCATTCAATCAGCCCCAGCATTTT. This codes for CASSLAFNQPQHF.

A note on this clonotype: Since a much larger clone is just one base distant, this may be a read error. This chain connects TRBV27 to TRBJ1-1; D not resolved. CDR1 MNHEY and CDR2 SMNVEV come from the germline V gene (reference sequence). The CDR3 runs 16 residues. This CDR3 reads CANSLWGRAQNTEAFF. The CDR3 coding sequence is TGTGCCAACAGTTTATGGGGTCGGGCCCAGAACACTGAAGCTTTCTTT.

At least ten counts were recorded for this clonotype. The genes are TRBV11-2 and TRBJ2-7; 8 bases align to TRBD1. V shed 5 bases, J shed 3 bases, and the junction held 3 bases outside the gene matches. Germline V lookup: CDR1 SGHAT, CDR2 FQNNGV. The CDR3 extends over 13 amino acids. CDR3 sequence reads: CASSDRGSYEQYF. For the CDR3, the DNA is TGTGCCAGCAGCGACAGGGGAAGCTACGAGCAGTACTTC.

In regard to this clonotype: This sequence may be a read error, since a much larger clone differs from it by one base. The gene calls are TRBV28 and TRBJ2-7, with D possibly being TRBD2 (5 bases). There are 12 residues in the CDR3. Trimming left V 3 bases short and J 9 bases short, with 12 bases between. Germline CDR1 MDHEN, CDR2 SYDVKM. The CDR3 sequence: CASSFTGIGQYF. The CDR3 bases are TGTGCCAGCAGTTTCACGGGGATCGGGCAGTACTTC. Using reference TRBV28 and TRBJ2-7 for the parts outside the CDR3, the full variable domain is DVKVTQSSRYLVKRTGEKVFLECVQDMDHENMFWYRQDPGLGLRLIYFSYDVKMKEKGDIPEGYSVSREKKERFSLILESASTNQTSMYLCASSFTGIGQYFGPGTRLTVT.